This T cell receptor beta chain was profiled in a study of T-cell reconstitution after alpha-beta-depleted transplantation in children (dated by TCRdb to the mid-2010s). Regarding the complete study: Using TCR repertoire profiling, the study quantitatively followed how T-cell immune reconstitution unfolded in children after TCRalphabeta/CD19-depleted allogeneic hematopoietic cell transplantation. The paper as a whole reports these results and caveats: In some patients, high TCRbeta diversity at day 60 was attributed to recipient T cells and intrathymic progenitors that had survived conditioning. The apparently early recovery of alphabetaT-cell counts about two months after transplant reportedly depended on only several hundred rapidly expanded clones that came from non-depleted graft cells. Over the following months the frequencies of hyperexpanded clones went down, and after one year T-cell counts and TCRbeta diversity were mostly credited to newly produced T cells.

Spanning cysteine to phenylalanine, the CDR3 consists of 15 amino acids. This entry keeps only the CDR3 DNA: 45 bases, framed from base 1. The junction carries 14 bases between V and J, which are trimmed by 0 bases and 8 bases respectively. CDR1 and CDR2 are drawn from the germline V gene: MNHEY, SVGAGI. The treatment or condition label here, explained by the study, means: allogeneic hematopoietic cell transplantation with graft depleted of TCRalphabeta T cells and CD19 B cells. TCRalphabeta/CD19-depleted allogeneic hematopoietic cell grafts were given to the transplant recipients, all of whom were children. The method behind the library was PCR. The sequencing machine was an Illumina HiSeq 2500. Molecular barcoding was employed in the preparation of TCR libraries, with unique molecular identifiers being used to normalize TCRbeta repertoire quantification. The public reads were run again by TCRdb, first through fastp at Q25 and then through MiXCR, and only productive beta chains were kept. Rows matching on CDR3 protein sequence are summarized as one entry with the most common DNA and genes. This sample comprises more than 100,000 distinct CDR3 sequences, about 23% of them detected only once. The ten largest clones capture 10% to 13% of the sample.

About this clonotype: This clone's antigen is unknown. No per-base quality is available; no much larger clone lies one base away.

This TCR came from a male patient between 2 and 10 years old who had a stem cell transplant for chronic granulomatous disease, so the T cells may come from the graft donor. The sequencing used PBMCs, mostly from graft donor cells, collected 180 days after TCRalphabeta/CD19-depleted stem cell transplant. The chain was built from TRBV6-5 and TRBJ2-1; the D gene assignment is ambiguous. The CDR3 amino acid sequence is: CASSYSNPDEDEQFF. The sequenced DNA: TGTGCCAGCAGTTACTCGAATCCGGACGAGGATGAGCAGTTCTTC.